One sample yielded the 9 T cell receptor beta chains listed below, sequenced in a study of prognosis after radiotherapy for stage I lung cancer. CDR3 of TCR beta was amplified from genomic DNA via a two-round multiplex PCR. With primers specific to each TRBV and TRBJ gene, the first-round PCR was performed. A single record per CDR3 protein comes from TCRdb applying MiXCR to the multiplex PCR reads. The data contain roughly 13,000 distinct CDR3 sequences, about 27% of them singletons. Sample: PBMCs, taken before or after stereotactic body radiation therapy (not recorded which). The source of these receptors is a donor over 45 with non-small cell lung cancer.

This clonotype appeared once. The rearrangement joins TRBV7-3 to TRBJ2-3; D gene uncertain. The CDR3 runs to 14 residues. The ends were cut back, 8 bases at V and 2 bases at J, with 14 bases in the middle. Germline V gene sequence: CDR1 SGHTA, CDR2 FQGTGA. CDR3 amino acids: CASRRHALTDTQYF. Here the CDR3 DNA reads TGTGCCAGCCGTCGACACGCACTCACAGATACGCAGTATTTT.

The table lists this clonotype with many counts. The V call is TRBV7-2, the J call TRBJ2-7; perhaps TRBD1 as D (7 bases). V lost 5 bases and J lost 2, with 13 bases in between. The CDR3 is 14 residues long. CDR1 and CDR2 (germline): SGHTA, FQGNSA. The CDR3 DNA sequence: TGTGCCAGCAGCACCTCAGGGGGGACCTACGAGCAGTACTTC. Translating gives CASSTSGGTYEQYF.

At least ten counts were recorded for this clonotype. The CDR3: CSVVSGRGQPQHF. In DNA form, the CDR3 reads TGCAGCGTTGTTTCGGGACGGGGACAGCCCCAGCATTTT. The V call is TRBV29-1, the J call TRBJ1-5, with D possibly being TRBD1 (5 bases). The V and J ends lost 4 bases and 7 bases respectively, with 14 bases between them. Germline V CDR1 and CDR2: SQVTM, ANQGSEA. The CDR3 consists of 13 residues.

Worth noting for this clonotype: With only one base between it and a far larger clone, this is likely a read error. The rearrangement links TRBV14 to TRBJ2-1; possibly TRBD1 for D (6 bases). Looked up from germline, CDR1 is SGHDN and CDR2 is FVKESK. The CDR3 extends over 17 amino acids. V was shortened by 6 bases and J by 6 bases, with 24 bases between the two germline ends. CDR3 region: CASSLTGTWSVSNEQFF. The CDR3 DNA reads as TGTGCCAGCAGTCTTACCGGGACATGGAGCGTGAGCAATGAGCAGTTCTTC.

This clonotype is medium-sized (0.01 to 0.1%) in the sample. The chain employs TRBV2 and TRBJ2-7; TRBD2 matches 8 bases. This CDR3 contains 14 residues. After removal of 6 bases from V and 2 bases from J, the junction contained 6 bases not matched to a gene. The germline V gene has CDR1 SNHLY and CDR2 FYNNEI. CDR3 nucleotide sequence: TGTGCCAGCAGGGAGACTAGCGTAGCCTACGAGCAGTACTTC. The encoded protein is CASRETSVAYEQYF.

By frequency in the sample, this clonotype is medium-sized (0.01 to 0.1%). This chain connects TRBV20-1 to TRBJ2-3; 7 nucleotides line up with TRBD2. The CDR3 length is 15 residues. V shed 1 base, J shed 6 bases, and the junction held 10 bases outside the gene matches. Germline CDR1 and CDR2: DFQATT and SNEGSKA (reference sequence). For the CDR3, the DNA is TGCAGTGCTAGAGTAGCCGCGGGAGACCCGGATACGCAGTATTTT. Translation gives CSARVAAGDPDTQYF.

This clonotype was recorded many times. The genes are TRBV27 and TRBJ1-1; 8 bases line up with TRBD1. The junction had 6 bases not matched to a gene; V was cut back by 5 bases and J by 4 bases. The CDR3 loop spans 14 amino acids. In germline, CDR1 is MNHEY, CDR2 SMNVEV (reference sequence). The CDR3, as DNA: TGTGCCAGCAGTCAAAGGACAGGGCTCACTGAAGCTTTCTTT. As protein: CASSQRTGLTEAFF.

Judged by abundance, this clonotype is medium-sized (0.01 to 0.1%). V gene TRBV5-1 combines with J gene TRBJ2-1, with 14 bases lining up with TRBD2. V lost 1 base, J lost 7 bases, and 10 bases stayed unmatched. The V gene's germline CDR1 is SGHRS and CDR2 YFSETQ. CDR3 length equals 18 residues. CDR3 protein: CASSLPGTSGSYANEQFF. DNA for the CDR3: TGCGCCAGCAGCTTGCCCGGGACTAGCGGGAGTTACGCGAATGAGCAGTTCTTC.

This clonotype was seen many times. This chain joins TRBV20-1 and TRBJ1-2; no reliable D call. CDR1 and CDR2 (germline): DFQATT, SNEGSKA (reference sequence). Trimming shortened V by 3 bases and J by 1 base, and 15 bases separated the two germline ends. This CDR3 comprises 15 residues. For the CDR3, the DNA is TGCAGTGCTAGGAGTGTGACGGGAAGTAACTATGGCTACACCTTC. It translates to CSARSVTGSNYGYTF.